This T cell receptor beta chain was documented in a study of T cells after yellow fever vaccination. Study-level points and caveats: Reappearance after the booster was seen for most primary-vaccination clones, at 95% to 96% CD4 and 70% to 90% CD8. The secondary response was weaker, and its peak arrived faster, on day 5 versus 15. It was a small share of clonotypes that appeared in both CD4 and CD8 compartments.

As TCR cDNA was made by 5'RACE template switching, a universal primer site and UMIs were added. TCRdb re-derived calls from the 5' RACE reads in MiXCR, one entry per CDR3 protein. The sample has 170,000 or so distinct CDR3 sequences, around 8.5% seen once. This clonotype appeared many times. Its specificity is unknown. Germline V gene sequence: CDR1 MRHNA, CDR2 SNTAGT. V lost 2 bases and J lost 2, with 5 bases in between. The CDR3 loop spans 13 amino acids. The V gene is TRBV6-4, the J gene TRBJ2-3, with D maybe TRBD1 (5 bases). This sample comprised CD8+ T cells sorted from PBMCs, obtained 45 days after the yellow fever booster vaccination. The TCR sequence derives from a man younger than 35 who received the YFV17D yellow fever vaccine. Written as DNA, the CDR3 is TGTGCCAGCAGTGACGGGGCCACAGATACGCAGTATTTT. Its protein is CASSDGATDTQYF.